This TCR beta chain stems from a study of OX40 agonist ivuxolimab in advanced cancers. Background on the study: Ivuxolimab, which is an agonistic anti-OX40 (CD134) antibody, was administered to the patients.

Trimming took 7 bases from V and 6 from J; bases not matched to a gene: 12. Germline V gene data show CDR1 as LNHDA and CDR2 as SQIVND (reference sequence). The CDR3 length is 16 residues. On cycle 4 day 1 and cycle 7 day 1, as well as at baseline, blood was sampled. The repertoire was sequenced with immunoSEQ multiplex PCR; TCRdb's copy has only in-frame clones and lacks some. Of approximately 76,000 clones listed, 65% to 90% are singletons. The chain uses TRBV19 and TRBJ2-2, with 9 bases that match TRBD2. The sequence was obtained from an adult with an advanced solid tumor such as melanoma, head and neck, liver or kidney cancer. The starting material was CD4+ or CD8+ T cells sorted from blood, obtained in a trial of the OX40 agonist ivuxolimab. The CDR3 sequence: CASTDYPRGGAGELFF. The CDR3 DNA follows: TGTGCCAGTACCGATTACCCGCGGGGGGGCGCCGGGGAGCTGTTTTTT.